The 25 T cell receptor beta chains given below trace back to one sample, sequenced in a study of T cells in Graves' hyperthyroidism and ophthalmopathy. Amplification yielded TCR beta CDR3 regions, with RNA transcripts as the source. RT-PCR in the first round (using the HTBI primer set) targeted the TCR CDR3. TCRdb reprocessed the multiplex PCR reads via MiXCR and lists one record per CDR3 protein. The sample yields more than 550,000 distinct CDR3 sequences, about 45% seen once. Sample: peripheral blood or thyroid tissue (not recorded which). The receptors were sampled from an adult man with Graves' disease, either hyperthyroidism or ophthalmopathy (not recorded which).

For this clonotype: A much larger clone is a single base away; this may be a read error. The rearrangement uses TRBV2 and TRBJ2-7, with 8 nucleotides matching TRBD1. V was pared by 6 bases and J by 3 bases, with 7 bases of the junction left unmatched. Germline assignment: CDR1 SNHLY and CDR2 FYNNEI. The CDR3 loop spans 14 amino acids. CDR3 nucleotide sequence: TGTGCCAGCAGGAAGGGACAGGTTCTCTACGAGCAGTACTTC. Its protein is CASRKGQVLYEQYF.

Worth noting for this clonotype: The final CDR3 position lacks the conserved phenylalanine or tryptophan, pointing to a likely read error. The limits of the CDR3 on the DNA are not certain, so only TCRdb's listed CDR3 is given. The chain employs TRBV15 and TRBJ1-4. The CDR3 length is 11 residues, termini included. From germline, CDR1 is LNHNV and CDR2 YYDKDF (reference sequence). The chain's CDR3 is CATSRGAPGSL.

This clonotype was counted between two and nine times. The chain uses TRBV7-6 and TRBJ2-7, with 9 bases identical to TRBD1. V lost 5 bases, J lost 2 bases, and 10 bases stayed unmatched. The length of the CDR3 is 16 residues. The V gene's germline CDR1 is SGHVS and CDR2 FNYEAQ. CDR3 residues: CASSLSPGTGTYEQYF. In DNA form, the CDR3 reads TGTGCCAGCAGCCTCAGCCCCGGGACAGGGACCTACGAGCAGTACTTC.

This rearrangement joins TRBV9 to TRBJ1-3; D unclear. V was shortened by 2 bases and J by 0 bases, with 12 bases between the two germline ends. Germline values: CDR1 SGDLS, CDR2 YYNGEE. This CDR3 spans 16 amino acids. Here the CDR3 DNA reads TGTGCCAGCAGCGTTTTTGACAAGAGCTCTGGAAACACCATATATTTT. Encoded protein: CASSVFDKSSGNTIYF.

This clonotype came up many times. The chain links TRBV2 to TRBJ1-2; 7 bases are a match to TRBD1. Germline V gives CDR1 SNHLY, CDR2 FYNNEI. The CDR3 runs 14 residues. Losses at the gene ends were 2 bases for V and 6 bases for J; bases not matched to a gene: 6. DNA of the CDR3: TGTGCCAGCAGTGAATTTCAGGGGGGGGATGGCTACACCTTC. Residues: CASSEFQGGDGYTF. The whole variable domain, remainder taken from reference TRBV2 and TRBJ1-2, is EPEVTQTPSHQVTQMGQEVILRCVPISNHLYFYWYRQILGQKVEFLVSFYNNEISEKSEIFDDQFSVERPDGSNFTLKIRSTKLEDSAMYFCASSEFQGGDGYTFGSGTRLTVV.

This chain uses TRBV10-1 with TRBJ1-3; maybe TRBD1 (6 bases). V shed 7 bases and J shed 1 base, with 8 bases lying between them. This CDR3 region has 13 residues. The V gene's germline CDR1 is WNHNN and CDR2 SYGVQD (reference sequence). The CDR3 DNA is TGCGCCAGCACAGGGGAATCTGGAAACACCATATATTTT. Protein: CASTGESGNTIYF.

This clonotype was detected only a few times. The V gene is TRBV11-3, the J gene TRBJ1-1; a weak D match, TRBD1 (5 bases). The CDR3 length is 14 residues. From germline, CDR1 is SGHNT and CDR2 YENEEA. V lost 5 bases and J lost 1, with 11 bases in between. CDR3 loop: CASSQAGGNTEAFF. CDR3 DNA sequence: TGTGCCAGCAGCCAAGCGGGGGGGAACACTGAAGCTTTCTTT.

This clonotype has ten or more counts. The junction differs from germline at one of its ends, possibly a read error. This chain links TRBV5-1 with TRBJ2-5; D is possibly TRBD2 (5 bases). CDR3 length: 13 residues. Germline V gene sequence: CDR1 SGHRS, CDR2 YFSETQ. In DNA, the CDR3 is TGTGCCAGCAGCTCCGGGATGGGAGAGACCCAGTACTTC. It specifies CASSSGMGETQYF.

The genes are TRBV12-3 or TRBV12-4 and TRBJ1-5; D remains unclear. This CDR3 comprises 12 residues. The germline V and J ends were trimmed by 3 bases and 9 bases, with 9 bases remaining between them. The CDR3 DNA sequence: TGTGCCAGCAGTTTGGGGTCAGGGCCCCAGCATTTT. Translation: CASSLGSGPQHF.

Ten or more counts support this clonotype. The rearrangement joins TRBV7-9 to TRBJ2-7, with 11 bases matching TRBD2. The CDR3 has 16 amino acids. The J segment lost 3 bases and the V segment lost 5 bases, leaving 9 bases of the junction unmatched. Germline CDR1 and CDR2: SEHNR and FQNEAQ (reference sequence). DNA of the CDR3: TGTGCCAGCAGCCCCCGGGGGACTAGCGGCAACTACGAGCAGTACTTC. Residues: CASSPRGTSGNYEQYF. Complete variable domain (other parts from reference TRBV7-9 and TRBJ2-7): DTGVSQNPRHKITKRGQNVTFRCDPISEHNRLYWYRQTLGQGPEFLTYFQNEAQLEKSRLLSDRFSAERPKGSFSTLEIQRTEQGDSAMYLCASSPRGTSGNYEQYFGPGTRLTVT.

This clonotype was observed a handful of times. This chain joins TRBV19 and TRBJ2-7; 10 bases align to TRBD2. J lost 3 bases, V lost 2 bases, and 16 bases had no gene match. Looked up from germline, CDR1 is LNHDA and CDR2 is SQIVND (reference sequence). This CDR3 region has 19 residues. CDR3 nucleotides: TGTGCCAGTAGTATATCGATATGGGGACTAGCGACGTCGGGCTACGAGCAGTACTTC. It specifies CASSISIWGLATSGYEQYF.

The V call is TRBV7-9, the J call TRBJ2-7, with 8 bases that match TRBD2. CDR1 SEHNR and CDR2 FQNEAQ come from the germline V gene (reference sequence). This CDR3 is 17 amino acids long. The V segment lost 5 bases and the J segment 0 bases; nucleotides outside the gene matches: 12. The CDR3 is CASSLTTSGSDSYEQYF. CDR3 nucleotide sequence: TGTGCCAGCAGCCTAACGACAAGCGGGAGTGACTCCTACGAGCAGTACTTC.

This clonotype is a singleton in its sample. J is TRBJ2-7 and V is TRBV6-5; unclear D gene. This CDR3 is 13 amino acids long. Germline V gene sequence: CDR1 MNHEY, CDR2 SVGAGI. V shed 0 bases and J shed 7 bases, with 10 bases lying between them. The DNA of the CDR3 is TGTGCCAGCAGTTACTCTAAGTCGAGTGAGCAGTACTTC. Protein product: CASSYSKSSEQYF.

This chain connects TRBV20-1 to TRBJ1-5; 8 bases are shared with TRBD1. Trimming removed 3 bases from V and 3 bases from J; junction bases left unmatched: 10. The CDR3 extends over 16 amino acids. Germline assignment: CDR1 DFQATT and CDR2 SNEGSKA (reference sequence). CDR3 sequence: CSARSGTGGINQPQHF. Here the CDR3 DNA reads TGCAGTGCTAGGTCCGGGACAGGTGGGATCAATCAGCCCCAGCATTTT.

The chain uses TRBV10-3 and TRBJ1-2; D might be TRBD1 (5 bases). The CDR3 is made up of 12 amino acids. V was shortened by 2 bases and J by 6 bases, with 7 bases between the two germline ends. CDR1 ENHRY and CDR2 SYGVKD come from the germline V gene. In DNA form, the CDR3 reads TGTGCCATCAGTGAGGCAGGGCATGGCTACACCTTC. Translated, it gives CAISEAGHGYTF.

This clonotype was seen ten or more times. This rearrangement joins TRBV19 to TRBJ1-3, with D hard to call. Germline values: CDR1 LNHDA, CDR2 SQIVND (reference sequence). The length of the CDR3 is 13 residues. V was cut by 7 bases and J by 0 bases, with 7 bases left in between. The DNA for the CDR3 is TGTGCCAGTAAACTGCTCTCTGGAAACACCATATATTTT. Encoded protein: CASKLLSGNTIYF. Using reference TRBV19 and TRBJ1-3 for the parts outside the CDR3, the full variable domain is DGGITQSPKYLFRKEGQNVTLSCEQNLNHDAMYWYRQDPGQGLRLIYYSQIVNDFQKGDIAEGYSVSREKKESFPLTVTSAQKNPTAFYLCASKLLSGNTIYFGEGSWLTVV.

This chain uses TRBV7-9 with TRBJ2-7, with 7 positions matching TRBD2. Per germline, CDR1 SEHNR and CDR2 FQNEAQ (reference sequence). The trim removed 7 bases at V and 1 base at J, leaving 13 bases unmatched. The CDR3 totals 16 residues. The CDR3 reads CASTQRAASGSYEQYF. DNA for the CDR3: TGTGCCAGCACCCAAAGGGCCGCTAGCGGATCCTACGAGCAGTACTTC.

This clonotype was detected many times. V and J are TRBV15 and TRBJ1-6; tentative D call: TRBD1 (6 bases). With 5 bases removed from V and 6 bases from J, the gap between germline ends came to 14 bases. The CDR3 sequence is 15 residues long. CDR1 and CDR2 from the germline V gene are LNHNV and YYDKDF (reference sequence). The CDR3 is CATSGQWTGNSPLHF. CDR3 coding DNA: TGTGCCACCAGCGGACAGTGGACGGGTAATTCACCCCTCCACTTT.

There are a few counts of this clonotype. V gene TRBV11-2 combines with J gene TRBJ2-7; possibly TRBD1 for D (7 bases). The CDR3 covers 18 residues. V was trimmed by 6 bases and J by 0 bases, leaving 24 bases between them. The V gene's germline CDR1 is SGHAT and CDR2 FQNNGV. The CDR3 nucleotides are TGTGCCAGCAGTTACGATCGCGGGACAGCGGAATTCTCCTACGAGCAGTACTTC. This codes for CASSYDRGTAEFSYEQYF.

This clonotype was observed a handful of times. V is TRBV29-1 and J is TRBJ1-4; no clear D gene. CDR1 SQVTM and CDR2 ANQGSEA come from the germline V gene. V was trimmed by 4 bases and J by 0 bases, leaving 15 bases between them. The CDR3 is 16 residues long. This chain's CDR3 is CSVVRQTTSTNEKLFF. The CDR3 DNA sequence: TGCAGCGTTGTAAGGCAAACCACCTCAACTAATGAAAAACTGTTTTTT.

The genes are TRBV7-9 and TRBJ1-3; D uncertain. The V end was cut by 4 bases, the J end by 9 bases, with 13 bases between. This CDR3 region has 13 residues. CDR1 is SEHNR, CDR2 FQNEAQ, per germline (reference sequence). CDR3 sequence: CASSSPWGGTIYF. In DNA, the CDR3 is TGTGCCAGCAGCTCCCCGTGGGGTGGCACCATATATTTT.

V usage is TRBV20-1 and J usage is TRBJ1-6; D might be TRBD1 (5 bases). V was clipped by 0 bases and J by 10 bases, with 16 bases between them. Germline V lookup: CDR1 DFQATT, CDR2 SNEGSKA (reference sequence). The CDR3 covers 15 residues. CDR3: CSAREGGFRNSPLHF. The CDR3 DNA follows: TGCAGTGCTAGAGAGGGGGGTTTCAGGAACTCACCCCTCCACTTT.

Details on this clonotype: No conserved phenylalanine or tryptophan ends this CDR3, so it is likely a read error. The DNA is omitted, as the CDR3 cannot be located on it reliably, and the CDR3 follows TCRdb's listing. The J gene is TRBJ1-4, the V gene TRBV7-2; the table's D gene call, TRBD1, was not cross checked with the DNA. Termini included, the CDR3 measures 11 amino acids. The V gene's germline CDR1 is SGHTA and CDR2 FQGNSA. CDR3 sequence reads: CASSPQGVGPY.

The CDR3 loop reads CAVRGFGGSSHEQYF. The DNA of the CDR3 is TGTGCCGTACGAGGTTTTGGTGGGAGTAGTCACGAGCAGTACTTC. The gene calls are TRBV10-3 and TRBJ2-7; D is possibly TRBD2 (5 bases). This CDR3 contains 15 residues. The V and J ends lost 11 bases and 5 bases respectively, with 25 bases between them. Germline values: CDR1 ENHRY, CDR2 SYGVKD.

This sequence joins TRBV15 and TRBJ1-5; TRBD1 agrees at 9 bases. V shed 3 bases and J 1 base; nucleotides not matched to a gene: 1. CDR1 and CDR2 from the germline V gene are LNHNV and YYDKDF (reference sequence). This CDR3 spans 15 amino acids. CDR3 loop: CATSSGQGSNQPQHF. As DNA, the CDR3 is TGTGCCACCAGCAGCGGACAGGGGAGCAATCAGCCCCAGCATTTT. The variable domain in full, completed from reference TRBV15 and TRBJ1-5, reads DAMVIQNPRYQVTQFGKPVTLSCSQTLNHNVMYWYQQKSSQAPKLLFHYYDKDFNNEADTPDNFQSRRPNTSFCFLDIRSPGLGDTAMYLCATSSGQGSNQPQHFGDGTRLSIL.